Listed below are T cell receptor beta chains from one sample, sequenced in a study of T cell responses to AZD1222 COVID-19 vaccine. Assay used: immunoSEQ multiplex PCR; TCRdb lists only in-frame clones, some missing. In the table there are roughly 97,000 clones, 86% of which are singletons. The material was peripheral blood, obtained 28 days after the second dose of the MenACWY control vaccine. The receptors originated from an adult who received the MenACWY meningococcal vaccine as a control. The CDR3 runs from the conserved cysteine through the conserved F or W. A D gene is named only where the DNA matches it firmly. Some rows mark clone size as missing; the rest say once, few, many or name a class of expanded clone.

>-|TRBV7-2|TRBJ2-3|TRBD2
CASSLALSGGYTDTQYF
TGTGCCAGCAGCTTAGCGTTGAGCGGGGGATACACAGATACGCAGTATTTT
>-|TRBV27|TRBJ1-1|-
CASSFWENTEAFF
TGTGCCAGCAGTTTTTGGGAAAACACTGAAGCTTTCTTT
>-|TRBV19|TRBJ2-1|TRBD2
CASTYTSGGYNEQFF
TGTGCCAGCACCTATACGAGCGGGGGGTACAATGAGCAGTTCTTC
>-|TRBV10-1|TRBJ2-4|TRBD1
CASSEGQGGKNIQYF
TGCGCCAGCAGTGAGGGACAGGGGGGGAAAAACATTCAGTACTTC
>-|TRBV5-4|TRBJ2-7|TRBD2
CASSLDGGAYEQYF
TGTGCCAGCAGCTTAGACGGGGGGGCTTACGAGCAGTACTTC
>-|TRBV3-1/TRBV3-2|TRBJ2-7|-
CASSQVSWSSYEQYF
TGTGCCAGCAGCCAAGTGAGCTGGAGCTCCTACGAGCAGTACTTC
>-|TRBV7-2|TRBJ1-1|-
CASSLAGAEAFF
TGTGCCAGCAGCTTAGCTGGGGCCGAAGCTTTCTTT
>-|TRBV6-2/TRBV6-3|TRBJ1-2|TRBD1
CASSYEFSTGPPYGYTF
TGTGCCAGCAGTTACGAGTTCTCGACAGGGCCTCCCTATGGCTACACCTTC
>-|TRBV7-2|TRBJ2-7|-
CASSSAGLPATYEQYF
TGTGCCAGCAGCTCCGCGGGTCTCCCGGCAACCTACGAGCAGTACTTC
>few|TRBV11-3|TRBJ2-5|-
CASSLTFEETQYF
TGTGCCAGCAGCTTGACCTTTGAAGAGACCCAGTACTTC
>-|TRBV6-5|TRBJ1-2|-
CASSYSVNTLYGYTF
TGTGCCAGCAGTTACTCGGTTAACACCCTCTATGGCTACACCTTC
>once|TRBV12-3/TRBV12-4|TRBJ2-3|-
CASTISTDTQYF
TGTGCCAGCACCATTAGCACAGATACGCAGTATTTT
>few|TRBV1|TRBJ2-7|-
CTSSQQAQVEQYF
TGCACCAGCAGCCAACAGGCGCAAGTAGAGCAGTACTTC
>once|TRBV9|TRBJ1-1|-
CASSVHPSSVNTEAFF
TGTGCCAGCAGCGTCCATCCCTCCTCAGTAAACACTGAAGCTTTCTTT
>-|TRBV7-2|TRBJ2-3|TRBD2
CASSFGGGNTDTQYF
TGTGCCAGCAGCTTCGGGGGGGGCAACACAGATACGCAGTATTTT